This T cell receptor (beta chain) was identified in a study of blood T cell repertoires in COVID-19. The assay was immunoSEQ multiplex PCR, and TCRdb's table has in-frame clones only and misses some. This table has under 250,000 clones, roughly 83% appearing once. The V end was cut by 4 bases, the J end by 10 bases, with 5 bases between. Per the germline V gene, CDR1 is SNHLY and CDR2 is FYNNEI. This CDR3 comprises 10 residues. Sequencing was performed on PBMCs or T cells enriched from blood (not recorded which). The chain employs TRBV2 and TRBJ2-1, with D unresolved. This sequence originates from a woman in her forties with acute COVID-19. The CDR3 reads CASSAREQFF. CDR3 DNA sequence: TGTGCCAGCAGTGCGAGGGAGCAGTTCTTC. The whole variable domain, remainder taken from reference TRBV2 and TRBJ2-1, is EPEVTQTPSHQVTQMGQEVILRCVPISNHLYFYWYRQILGQKVEFLVSFYNNEISEKSEIFDDQFSVERPDGSNFTLKIRSTKLEDSAMYFCASSAREQFFGPGTRLTVL.